Shown below are 27 T cell receptor beta chains from a single sample sequenced in a study of regulatory T cells in long-lasting Graves disease. CDR3-region Arm-PCR and iRepertoire HTBI primers produced the TCR beta libraries. TCRdb re-called the multiplex PCR reads with MiXCR, one entry per CDR3 protein. The repertoire holds about 430,000 distinct CDR3 sequences, with 15% as singletons. Time point: newly diagnosed GD, antithyroid drugs for less than 3 months. There was RNA extracted from PBMCs, and the TCR library was made from it. These records were also assigned to another study, of T cells in Graves' hyperthyroidism and ophthalmopathy.

The sequenced sample was peripheral blood mononuclear cells (PBMCs), obtained at new diagnosis, from a patient treated with antithyroid drugs. All receptors derive from a woman in her thirties or forties with Graves disease.

This sequence joins TRBV6-1 and TRBJ2-7; maybe TRBD2 (6 bases). V shed 4 bases and J shed 0 bases, with 10 bases lying between them. Per the germline V gene, CDR1 is MNHNS and CDR2 is SASEGT. The CDR3 covers 14 residues. The CDR3 nucleotides are TGTGCCAGCAGTGGTCTCGGGAGCTCCTACGAGCAGTACTTC. This gives the protein CASSGLGSSYEQYF.

The chain is built from TRBV18 and TRBJ1-1; D is unclear. The germline V gene encodes CDR1 KGHSH and CDR2 LQKENI. V shed 4 bases and J shed 1 base, with 10 bases lying between them. The CDR3 sequence is 14 residues long. Here the CDR3 reads CASSRAERNTEAFF. The CDR3 nucleotides are TGTGCCAGCTCACGAGCCGAGAGGAACACTGAAGCTTTCTTT. Filled out from reference TRBV18 and TRBJ1-1, the complete variable domain reads NAGVMQNPRHLVRRRGQEARLRCSPMKGHSHVYWYRQLPEEGLKFMVYLQKENIIDESGMPKERFSAEFPKEGPSILRIQQVVRGDSAAYFCASSRAERNTEAFFGQGTRLTVV.

V gene TRBV6-2 or TRBV6-3 combines with J gene TRBJ2-3; D call uncertain. There are 16 residues in the CDR3. Trimming shortened V by 0 bases and J by 8 bases, and 18 bases separated the two germline ends. CDR1 and CDR2 (germline): MNHEY, SVGEGT. In DNA form, the CDR3 reads TGTGCCAGCAGTTACTCGAACGTAACTCCCATGGGTACGCAGTATTTT. It is translated as CASSYSNVTPMGTQYF.

This clonotype was seen repeatedly, ten times or more. The chain joins TRBV10-3 to TRBJ2-3; D not certain. The V end was cut by 2 bases, the J end by 6 bases, with 12 bases between. There are 14 residues in the CDR3. Germline-derived CDR1 and CDR2 are ENHRY and SYGVKD. The CDR3, as DNA: TGTGCCATCAGTGAGATGGAGTGGGGTGATACGCAGTATTTT. Translation gives CAISEMEWGDTQYF.

The chain recombines TRBV9 with TRBJ2-7, with D maybe TRBD1 (6 bases). The germline CDR1 and CDR2 sequences are SGDLS and YYNGEE. V was shortened by 5 bases and J by 1 base, with 16 bases between the two germline ends. CDR3 length equals 15 residues. This CDR3 reads CASRPIGQISYEQYF. The CDR3 coding sequence is TGTGCCAGCAGGCCCATTGGACAGATATCCTACGAGCAGTACTTC. The full variable domain, completed using reference TRBV9 and TRBJ2-7, is DSGVTQTPKHLITATGQRVTLRCSPRSGDLSVYWYQQSLDQGLQFLIQYYNGEERAKGNILERFSAQQFPDLHSELNLSSLELGDSALYFCASRPIGQISYEQYFGPGTRLTVT.

At least ten counts were recorded for this clonotype. V usage is TRBV7-8 and J usage is TRBJ1-3, with D hard to call. The germline V gene has CDR1 SGHVS and CDR2 FQNEAQ. The CDR3 sequence is 13 residues long. V was pared by 0 bases and J by 5 bases, with 5 bases between. CDR3 residues: CASSLAPRNTIYF. The CDR3 bases are TGTGCCAGCAGCTTAGCACCGCGAAACACCATATATTTT.

This clonotype was counted only a few times. CDR3 nucleotide sequence: TGCAGTGCTAGAGATGAAGGTCTACAGGGGGTCACAGATACGCAGTATTTT. It yields the protein CSARDEGLQGVTDTQYF. This chain uses TRBV20-1 with TRBJ2-3; 8 nucleotides agree with TRBD1. CDR1 is DFQATT and CDR2 is SNEGSKA in the germline V gene (reference sequence). The CDR3 totals 17 residues. Unmatched junction bases numbered 10, after V lost 0 bases and J lost 2 bases.

The rearrangement joins TRBV6-1 to TRBJ2-4; D not certain. Trimming took off 6 bases at V and 6 bases at J, with 6 bases between the two ends. This CDR3 is 11 amino acids long. Germline assignment: CDR1 MNHNS and CDR2 SASEGT. In DNA, the CDR3 is TGTGCCAGCAGAGATATAAACATTCAGTACTTC. Translated, it gives CASRDINIQYF.

This clonotype turned up a few times. V and J are TRBV9 and TRBJ2-1, with TRBD2 as a possible D gene (6 bases). CDR1 is SGDLS and CDR2 is YYNGEE in the germline V gene. Trimming cost V 0 bases and J 8 bases, with 15 bases left between them. The CDR3 extends over 15 amino acids. This chain's CDR3 is CASSVGGGGTDEQFF. CDR3 DNA sequence: TGTGCCAGCAGCGTAGGGGGTGGAGGGACGGATGAGCAGTTCTTC.

About this clonotype: Mismatch with germline at one junction end may stem from a read error. The chain couples TRBV15 to TRBJ2-1; TRBD2 aligns across 9 bases. There are 17 residues in the CDR3. Germline-derived CDR1 and CDR2 are LNHNV and YYDKDF (reference sequence). The CDR3 region is CATSRDAGLAKGNEQSF. CDR3 nucleotide sequence: TGTGCCACCAGCAGAGACGCCGGACTAGCGAAGGGAAATGAGCAGTCCTTC.

The sample holds a few counts of this clonotype. This rearrangement joins TRBV5-1 to TRBJ1-1; the D gene is possibly TRBD1 (6 bases). Looked up from germline, CDR1 is SGHRS and CDR2 is YFSETQ. The CDR3 extends over 16 amino acids. The V end lost 0 bases, the J end lost 0 bases, and 12 bases lay between the germline ends. CDR3 protein: CASSLELGGLNTEAFF. The CDR3 DNA follows: TGCGCCAGCAGCTTGGAGCTAGGGGGGTTGAACACTGAAGCTTTCTTT.

This clonotype is a singleton in its sample. A much larger clonotype is one base distant, so this may be a read error. V and J are TRBV5-1 and TRBJ2-5; TRBD1 or TRBD2 may be the D gene (5 bases each). This CDR3 is built from 15 residues. Germline loops: CDR1 SGHRS, CDR2 YFSETQ. CDR3 sequence: CASSSSGTVLETRYF. The CDR3 region has the DNA TGCGCCAGCAGCTCTTCCGGGACGGTCCTCGAGACCCGGTACTTC.

This clonotype has at least ten counts. The chain uses TRBV9 and TRBJ1-6, with no clear D. Trimming left V 3 bases short and J 10 bases short, with 14 bases between. The V gene's germline CDR1 is SGDLS and CDR2 YYNGEE. This CDR3 has 14 residues. The CDR3 loop reads CASSAASVDSPLHF. CDR3 coding DNA: TGTGCCAGCAGCGCCGCCTCGGTAGACTCACCCCTCCACTTT.

This clonotype was seen a few times. The chain couples TRBV9 to TRBJ1-2; 7 bases align to TRBD1. Germline-derived CDR1 and CDR2 are SGDLS and YYNGEE. The length of the CDR3 is 15 residues. V gave up 4 bases and J gave up 3 bases; unmatched junction bases: 9. CDR3 loop: CASSLTQGSYYGYTF. The DNA of the CDR3 is TGTGCCAGCAGCCTTACACAGGGGTCCTACTATGGCTACACCTTC.

In this sample, this clonotype turned up a few times. The chain couples TRBV3-1 to TRBJ2-7; D is unclear. The CDR3 runs to 16 residues. Germline lookup yields CDR1 LGHDT and CDR2 YNNKEL (reference sequence). V was cut by 0 bases and J by 2 bases, with 14 bases left in between. In DNA form, the CDR3 reads TGTGCCAGCAGCCAAGACACAGACTCCTACGCCTACGAGCAGTACTTC. Protein: CASSQDTDSYAYEQYF.

This clonotype was detected ten times or more. This chain joins TRBV28 and TRBJ2-2, with 7 bases identical to TRBD1. V was pared by 6 bases and J by 5 bases, with 15 bases of the junction left unmatched. The CDR3 spans 17 residues. Germline CDR1 and CDR2: MDHEN and SYDVKM. CDR3 residues: CASRGFRRQGWTGELFF. The CDR3 nucleotides read TGTGCCAGCAGGGGGTTCCGACGACAGGGCTGGACCGGGGAGCTGTTTTTT.

V gene TRBV7-6 combines with J gene TRBJ2-7, with 11 bases that match TRBD2. The CDR3 spans 15 residues. Germline V lookup: CDR1 SGHVS, CDR2 FNYEAQ. With 5 bases clipped from V and 3 bases from J, the junction kept 6 bases outside the gene matches. The CDR3 sequence: CASSAGTSGFYEQYF. In DNA form, the CDR3 reads TGTGCCAGCAGCGCGGGGACTAGCGGATTCTACGAGCAGTACTTC. Drawing the rest from reference TRBV7-6 and TRBJ2-7, the complete variable domain is GAGVSQSPRYKVTKRGQDVALRCDPISGHVSLYWYRQALGQGPEFLTYFNYEAQQDKSGLPNDRFSAERPEGSISTLTIQRTEQRDSAMYRCASSAGTSGFYEQYFGPGTRLTVT.

There are many counts of this clonotype. This chain joins TRBV10-3 and TRBJ1-6; 9 bases match TRBD1. The CDR3 consists of 16 residues. V lost 6 bases and J lost 7; bases outside the gene matches: 10. Germline V gives CDR1 ENHRY, CDR2 SYGVKD. CDR3 sequence reads: CAIRRRDRVGNSPLHF. The CDR3 DNA is TGTGCCATCAGGCGCCGGGACAGGGTTGGAAATTCACCCCTCCACTTT.

Turning to this clonotype: This clone may be a read error of a much larger clone one base away. The gene calls are TRBV5-1 and TRBJ2-7, with 13 bases that match TRBD2. The CDR3 is made up of 16 amino acids. Germline CDR1 SGHRS, CDR2 YFSETQ. CDR3 loop: CASSFTGLAGSYEPYF. In DNA form, the CDR3 reads TGCGCCAGCAGCTTTACGGGACTAGCGGGATCCTACGAGCCGTACTTC.

The V and J genes are TRBV29-1 and TRBJ2-1, with 9 bases identical to TRBD1. Germline CDR1 is SQVTM and CDR2 is ANQGSEA. V dropped 8 bases and J dropped 4; count of bases not matched to a gene: 6. There are 13 residues in the CDR3. DNA for the CDR3: TGCAGCCTCCGGGGACAGGGTTACAATGAGCAGTTCTTC. It codes for CSLRGQGYNEQFF.

The chain combines TRBV6-1 with TRBJ1-1; 8 bases map to TRBD1. V lost 6 bases to trimming and J lost 1 base; unmatched junction nucleotides: 13. Germline V lookup: CDR1 MNHNS, CDR2 SASEGT. The CDR3 spans 17 residues. The CDR3 DNA sequence: TGTGCCAGCAGATTAAACCGGGACAGGACTGAGAACACTGAAGCTTTCTTT. It specifies CASRLNRDRTENTEAFF.

This clonotype was recorded many times. The V gene is TRBV7-3, the J gene TRBJ2-3, with unresolved D. Trimming removed 2 bases from V and 2 bases from J, with 11 bases in between. Germline lookup yields CDR1 SGHTA and CDR2 FQGTGA. The length of the CDR3 is 15 residues. In DNA, the CDR3 is TGTGCCAGCAGCTTAGATTATTCGGTCACAGATACGCAGTATTTT. This encodes CASSLDYSVTDTQYF.

This clonotype showed up many times. This chain uses TRBV28 with TRBJ2-3; a weak D match, TRBD2 (5 bases). The germline V gene encodes CDR1 MDHEN and CDR2 SYDVKM. Trimming pared 5 bases from V and 2 bases from J, leaving 20 bases between. The CDR3 has 17 amino acids. CDR3 loop: CASSPPSEDPPTDTQYF. Here the CDR3 DNA reads TGTGCCAGCAGTCCCCCCTCGGAGGATCCCCCCACAGATACGCAGTATTTT.

This clonotype was observed at least ten times. This chain uses TRBV20-1 with TRBJ1-2; D unresolved. Germline V lookup: CDR1 DFQATT, CDR2 SNEGSKA (reference sequence). V was clipped by 2 bases and J by 4 bases, with 20 bases between them. The CDR3 totals 16 residues. Here the CDR3 reads CSARPEGSHPLYGYTF. CDR3 sequence (DNA): TGCAGTGCTAGACCAGAGGGTTCCCACCCCCTCTATGGCTACACCTTC.

There are many counts of this clonotype. The V call is TRBV29-1, the J call TRBJ1-2, with 8 bases matching TRBD1. Unmatched junction bases numbered 9, after V lost 6 bases and J lost 0 bases. The CDR3 length is 15 residues. Germline V gene sequence: CDR1 SQVTM, CDR2 ANQGSEA. As DNA, the CDR3 is TGCAGCGTAGACCGGGACAGGCCCGCTAACTATGGCTACACCTTC. Translation gives CSVDRDRPANYGYTF.

This clonotype has a count of ten or more. The V and J genes are TRBV7-9 and TRBJ2-2; tentative D call: TRBD2 (5 bases). Germline CDR1 is SEHNR and CDR2 is FQNEAQ (reference sequence). This CDR3 is built from 15 residues. Deletions cut 5 bases from V and 6 bases from J, with 16 bases between. The CDR3 sequence is CASSDSSSYSGELFF. Written as DNA, the CDR3 is TGTGCCAGCAGCGATTCTAGCAGCTACTCCGGGGAGCTGTTTTTT.

This clonotype has only a few counts. The chain uses TRBV5-6 and TRBJ2-2; weak D call: TRBD2 (6 bases). The V end lost 4 bases, the J end lost 1 base, and 14 bases lay between the germline ends. Per the germline V gene, CDR1 is SGHDT and CDR2 is YYEEEE. The CDR3 has 16 amino acids. The CDR3 loop reads CASSILAELNTGELFF. CDR3 nucleotide sequence: TGTGCCAGCAGCATCTTAGCGGAACTGAACACCGGGGAGCTGTTTTTT.